This T cell receptor (beta chain) was identified during a study of blood T cell repertoires in COVID-19. Study as a whole: Sources were T cells, B-cell-depleted T cells, or PBMCs; the material itself was cDNA or gDNA.

The data were produced by immunoSEQ multiplex PCR, yet TCRdb's version contains in-frame clones alone and is incomplete. The repertoire consists of some 130,000 clones, with approximately 90% occurring once and the leading ten covering 2.5% to 3%. The CDR3 covers 15 residues. The ends lost 3 bases at V and 3 bases at J; junction bases unmatched: 6. Germline V CDR1 and CDR2: MNHNS, SASEGT. The rearrangement uses TRBV6-1 and TRBJ2-7, with TRBD2 identical over 9 bases. The TCR comes from a man in his 60s with active or convalescent COVID-19. Sample: peripheral blood. The CDR3 spells CASSDPGLARYEQYF. The CDR3 DNA reads as TGTGCCAGCAGTGACCCGGGACTAGCCCGCTACGAGCAGTACTTC.